The 5 T cell receptor beta chains given below trace back to one sample, sequenced in a study of blood T cells in healthy people across ages. Using a J-beta primer mix together with a sample-barcoded 5' primer, a second PCR was run for about 7 to 12 cycles. MiXCR, run by TCRdb on the 5' RACE reads, gives a single entry per CDR3 protein. The table lists about 1.1 million distinct CDR3 sequences, 30% to 40% of them singletons. The sequenced material came from blood. These receptor sequences come from a man between 18 and 35 years old in good health.

This clonotype appeared a few times. The gene calls are TRBV4-1 and TRBJ2-3; no firm D call. Trimming stripped 1 base from V and 7 bases from J, with 9 bases between. CDR3 length: 13 residues. Germline-derived CDR1 and CDR2 are MGHRA and YSYEKL. The CDR3 here is CASSQGSLNTQYF. CDR3 bases: TGCGCCAGCAGCCAAGGCTCGCTGAATACGCAGTATTTT.

The chain combines TRBV5-1 with TRBJ1-1, with D unresolved. The CDR3 has 14 residues. The V end was cut by 0 bases, the J end by 5 bases, with 11 bases between. Germline V lookup: CDR1 SGHRS, CDR2 YFSETQ. As DNA, the CDR3 is TGCGCCAGCAGCTTGGACGGCCGAACGACTGAAGCTTTCTTT. Protein: CASSLDGRTTEAFF.

J is TRBJ1-5 and V is TRBV28; D possibly corresponds to TRBD1 (6 bases). Germline CDR1 is MDHEN and CDR2 is SYDVKM. Trimming stripped 6 bases from V and 2 bases from J, with 14 bases between. The CDR3 extends over 15 amino acids. CDR3 region: CASRVQGFGNQPQHF. CDR3 bases: TGTGCCAGCAGAGTGCAGGGGTTCGGCAATCAGCCCCAGCATTTT.

The CDR3: CSAEGGGRYSNQPQHF. CDR3 sequence (DNA): TGCAGTGCCGAGGGAGGTGGGCGTTATAGCAATCAGCCCCAGCATTTT. The chain recombines TRBV20-1 with TRBJ1-5; D uncertain. The germline V and J ends were trimmed by 6 bases and 0 bases, with 18 bases remaining between them. The CDR3 totals 16 residues. CDR1 is DFQATT and CDR2 is SNEGSKA in the germline V gene (reference sequence).

The gene calls are TRBV20-1 and TRBJ1-2; D perhaps matches TRBD1 (6 bases). Trimming stripped 5 bases from V and 5 bases from J, with 21 bases between. The CDR3 extends over 15 amino acids. Germline V gene lookup returns CDR1 DFQATT and CDR2 SNEGSKA (reference sequence). The CDR3 is CSAGGGTHGPYGYTF. The CDR3 DNA reads TGCAGTGCTGGAGGCGGGACACACGGACCGTATGGCTACACCTTC.